This TCR beta chain comes out of a study of T cell repertoires in cytomegalovirus infection. Overall study: Recently identified HLA-C-restricted and well-studied HLA-B-restricted CMV epitopes were used. Public TCR beta signatures indicated both CMV infection and matching HLA type.

TCRdb re-called the reads with MiXCR, one entry per CDR3 protein. Of 450,000 to 650,000 distinct CDR3 sequences in the sample, around 40% were seen once. Findings and caveats of the study: Clonotype analysis showed dominance of the ex vivo response by HLA-C-restricted CMV-specific TCR beta clonotypes. Pooled public TCR beta family frequency picked out CMV carriers with the relevant HLA.

A word on this clonotype: Its antigen is still unknown.

V lost 4 bases and J lost 4, with 11 bases in between. The CDR3 sequence is 13 residues long. The germline V gene encodes CDR1 DFQATT and CDR2 SNEGSKA (reference sequence). This material consisted of cultured PBMCs, taken from culture after CMV antigen stimulation. This clonotype was sampled from a human donor in good health (CMV status not recorded). Some clones in this sample may be carry-over from other donors' samples. The V call is TRBV20-1, the J call TRBJ1-5, with D unresolved. In nucleotides, the CDR3 is TGCAGTGCTAAATTTCCTCCAAATCAGCCCCAGCATTTT. Its translation is CSAKFPPNQPQHF.